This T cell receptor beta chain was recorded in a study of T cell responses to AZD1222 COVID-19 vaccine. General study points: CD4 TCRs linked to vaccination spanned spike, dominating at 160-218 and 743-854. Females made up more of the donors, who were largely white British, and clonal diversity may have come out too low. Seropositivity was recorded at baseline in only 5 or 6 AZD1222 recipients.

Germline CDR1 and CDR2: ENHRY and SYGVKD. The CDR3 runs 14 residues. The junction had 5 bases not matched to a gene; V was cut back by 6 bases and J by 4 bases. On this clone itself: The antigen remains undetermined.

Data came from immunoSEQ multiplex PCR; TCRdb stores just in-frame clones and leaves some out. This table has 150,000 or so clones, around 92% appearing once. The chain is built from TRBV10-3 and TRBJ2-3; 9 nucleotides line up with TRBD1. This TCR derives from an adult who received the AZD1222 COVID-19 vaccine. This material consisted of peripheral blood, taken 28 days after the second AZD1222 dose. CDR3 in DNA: TGTGCCATCAGAACCGGGACAGGGTCAGATACGCAGTATTTT. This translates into CAIRTGTGSDTQYF.